The next 2 T cell receptor beta chains were all read from a single sample in a study of T cell responses to AZD1222 COVID-19 vaccine. Data came from immunoSEQ multiplex PCR; TCRdb stores just in-frame clones and leaves some out. The table lists some 150,000 clones, about nine tenths of them singletons. The source material was peripheral blood, sampled on day 0 of MenACWY control vaccination. Source of these receptors: an adult in good health.

J is TRBJ2-7 and V is TRBV9; TRBD2 aligns across 10 bases. Germline CDR1 is SGDLS and CDR2 is YYNGEE. CDR3 size: 15 residues. The ends lost 0 bases at V and 2 bases at J; junction bases unmatched: 2. The CDR3 region has the DNA TGTGCCAGCAGCGTAGCTAGCGGGGGAACCTACGAGCAGTACTTC. Protein: CASSVASGGTYEQYF.

CDR3 region: CASSLAPRSSGANVLTF. CDR3 bases: TGTGCCAGCAGCTTAGCCCCGAGGAGCTCTGGGGCCAACGTCCTGACTTTC. This chain uses TRBV7-8 with TRBJ2-6, with D hard to call. V was shortened by 0 bases and J by 0 bases, with 9 bases between the two germline ends. The CDR3 runs to 17 residues. Germline V gene sequence: CDR1 SGHVS, CDR2 FQNEAQ.